Presented here are 15 T cell receptor beta chains from one specimen sequenced in a study of blood T cells in healthy people across ages (dated by TCRdb to 2014 to 2015). Library construction relied on 5' RACE. Sequencing relied on an Illumina HiSeq 2500. A second PCR of about 6 to 11 cycles was run with a J-beta primer mix and a sample-barcoded 5' primer. The public reads were reprocessed in TCRdb via fastp at Q25 and MiXCR, keeping in-frame beta chains. Under each unique CDR3 protein, matching rows form one entry showing the most common genes and DNA. This sample comprises approximately 1.5 million distinct CDR3 sequences, 42% of them detected only once. Jointly, the top ten make up under 5% of the sample. Sequences were obtained from blood. The source of these receptors is a woman between 18 and 29 years old in good health.

The chain employs TRBV7-9 and TRBJ1-4; possibly TRBD1 for D (5 bases). The CDR3 runs to 14 residues. From germline, CDR1 is SEHNR and CDR2 FQNEAQ (reference sequence). V was trimmed by 5 bases and J by 4 bases, leaving 11 bases between them. The CDR3 spells CASSPPDSNEKLFF. CDR3 sequence (DNA): TGTGCCAGCAGCCCCCCCGACAGTAATGAAAAACTGTTTTTT.

This clonotype was recorded a few times. The gene calls are TRBV29-1 and TRBJ2-6, with D perhaps TRBD1 (7 bases). V was trimmed by 7 bases and J by 0 bases, leaving 13 bases between them. The V gene's germline CDR1 is SQVTM and CDR2 ANQGSEA. The CDR3 loop spans 15 amino acids. The CDR3 sequence: CSAGQGGSGANVLTF. The CDR3, as DNA: TGCAGCGCCGGGCAGGGGGGCTCTGGGGCCAACGTCCTGACTTTC.

This clonotype came up once. At one end, the junction sequence differs from germline, possibly due to a read error. DNA of the CDR3: TGTACCACCAGTGATTCCAGGGGGCTTGTCAATGAGCAGTTCTTC. Protein: CTTSDSRGLVNEQFF. The chain carries TRBV24-1 and TRBJ2-1; TRBD1 matches at 8 bases. Germline CDR1 KGHDR, CDR2 SFDVKD. The CDR3 sequence is 15 residues long.

The V and J genes are TRBV19 and TRBJ1-1; 7 bases are a match to TRBD1. Germline V gives CDR1 LNHDA, CDR2 SQIVND (reference sequence). V shed 7 bases, J shed 4 bases, and the junction held 3 bases outside the gene matches. This CDR3 contains 12 residues. As DNA, the CDR3 is TGTGCCAGTATACAGGGGATCACTGAAGCTTTCTTT. This codes for CASIQGITEAFF.

The sample holds a few counts of this clonotype. V gene TRBV5-1 combines with J gene TRBJ2-1, with TRBD1 matching over 9 bases. V shed 4 bases and J 8 bases; nucleotides not matched to a gene: 10. Germline V gene lookup returns CDR1 SGHRS and CDR2 YFSETQ. CDR3 length: 15 residues. CDR3 sequence: CASSAGQGPWYEQFF. Written as DNA, the CDR3 is TGCGCCAGCAGCGCGGGACAGGGTCCTTGGTATGAGCAGTTCTTC.

The chain joins TRBV20-1 to TRBJ2-5, with 11 bases aligning to TRBD2. V gave up 5 bases and J gave up 4 bases; unmatched junction bases: 6. This CDR3 is 14 amino acids long. The germline V gene has CDR1 DFQATT and CDR2 SNEGSKA (reference sequence). The chain's CDR3 is CSAQVAGGPETQYF. DNA for the CDR3: TGCAGTGCTCAAGTAGCGGGAGGGCCAGAGACCCAGTACTTC.

The chain is built from TRBV5-4 and TRBJ2-1; tentatively, D is TRBD2 (6 bases). In germline, CDR1 is SGHNT, CDR2 YYREEE (reference sequence). This CDR3 is 14 amino acids long. Trimming left V 4 bases short and J 6 bases short, with 14 bases between. The DNA of the CDR3 is TGTGCCAGCAGCGTGGGACCCGGGAGCAATGAGCAGTTCTTC. The encoded protein is CASSVGPGSNEQFF.

The chain combines TRBV28 with TRBJ2-2; TRBD2 matches at 7 bases. The CDR3 totals 13 residues. Germline V gives CDR1 MDHEN, CDR2 SYDVKM. Losses at the gene ends were 8 bases for V and 6 bases for J; bases not matched to a gene: 6. CDR3 region: CASSSGFAGELFF. CDR3 DNA: TGTGCCAGCTCTAGCGGTTTCGCCGGGGAGCTGTTTTTT.

The chain employs TRBV5-1 and TRBJ2-1; TRBD1 is a possible D gene (6 bases). Trimming cost V 6 bases and J 2 bases, with 15 bases left between them. CDR1 and CDR2 from the germline V gene are SGHRS and YFSETQ. The CDR3 is 15 residues long. CDR3 in amino acids: CASTKDSAAYNEQFF. Written as DNA, the CDR3 is TGCGCCAGCACTAAGGACAGTGCAGCCTACAATGAGCAGTTCTTC.

The CDR3 DNA is TGTGCCAGCAGCGAAGCACCTGGAAACACCATATATTTT. Protein product: CASSEAPGNTIYF. The chain couples TRBV9 to TRBJ1-3; no clear D. The CDR3 runs to 13 residues. Per germline, CDR1 SGDLS and CDR2 YYNGEE. The V end lost 3 bases, the J end lost 2 bases, and 6 bases lay between the germline ends.

This clonotype was counted only a few times. This chain uses TRBV13 with TRBJ2-3; TRBD1 agrees at 10 bases. Germline-derived CDR1 and CDR2 are PRHDT and FYEKMQ (reference sequence). The CDR3 sequence is 15 residues long. With 2 bases clipped from V and 5 bases from J, the junction kept 4 bases outside the gene matches. This CDR3 is CASSLQTGGIDTQYF. Here the CDR3 DNA reads TGTGCCAGCAGCTTACAGACAGGGGGCATAGATACGCAGTATTTT.

This clonotype was seen a few times. The chain employs TRBV11-2 and TRBJ2-5; 12 positions match TRBD2. Germline V gene lookup returns CDR1 SGHAT and CDR2 FQNNGV. The CDR3 spans 17 residues. Unmatched junction bases numbered 5, after V lost 2 bases and J lost 1 base. In nucleotides, the CDR3 is TGTGCCAGCAGCTTAAGACTAGCGGGGGCCCGCCAAGAGACCCAGTACTTC. Its translation: CASSLRLAGARQETQYF.

The chain links TRBV29-1 to TRBJ2-5, with 12 bases fitting TRBD2. Germline V lookup: CDR1 SQVTM, CDR2 ANQGSEA. J was trimmed by 2 bases and V by 4 bases; bases with no gene match: 11. This CDR3 has 17 amino acids. In nucleotides, the CDR3 is TGCAGCGTTGCTTGGCTAGCGGGAGGGCGACAGCAAGAGACCCAGTACTTC. This encodes CSVAWLAGGRQQETQYF.

This chain connects TRBV25-1 to TRBJ1-2; weak D call: TRBD1 (5 bases). This CDR3 is 13 amino acids long. CDR1 is MGHDK, CDR2 SYGVNS, per germline. V was pared by 2 bases and J by 4 bases, with 8 bases between. The CDR3 protein is CASSEAGTYGYTF. The CDR3 DNA reads TGTGCCAGCAGTGAAGCAGGGACCTATGGCTACACCTTC.

CDR3 coding DNA: TGCAGTGCTAGTGGTCTAAGGGGCAAGAAGCCCCAGCATTTT. Encoded protein: CSASGLRGKKPQHF. V and J are TRBV20-1 and TRBJ1-5; D possibly corresponds to TRBD1 (5 bases). The CDR3 runs 14 residues. Per the germline V gene, CDR1 is DFQATT and CDR2 is SNEGSKA (reference sequence). Trimming removed 3 bases from V and 8 bases from J, with 17 bases in between.